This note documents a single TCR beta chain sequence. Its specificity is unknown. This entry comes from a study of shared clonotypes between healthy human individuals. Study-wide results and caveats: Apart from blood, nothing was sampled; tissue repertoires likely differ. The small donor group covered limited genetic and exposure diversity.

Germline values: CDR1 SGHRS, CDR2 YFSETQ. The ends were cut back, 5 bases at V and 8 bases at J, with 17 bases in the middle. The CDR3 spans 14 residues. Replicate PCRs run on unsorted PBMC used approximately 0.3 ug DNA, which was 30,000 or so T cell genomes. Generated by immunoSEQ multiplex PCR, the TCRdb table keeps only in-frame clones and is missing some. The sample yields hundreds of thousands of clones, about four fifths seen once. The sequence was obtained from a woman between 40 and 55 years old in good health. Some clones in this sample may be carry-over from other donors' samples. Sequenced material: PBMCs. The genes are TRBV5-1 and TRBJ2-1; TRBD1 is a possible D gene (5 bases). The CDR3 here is CASSWGLPSDEQFF. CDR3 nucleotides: TGCGCCAGCAGTTGGGGCCTCCCGTCGGATGAGCAGTTCTTC.